This T cell receptor (beta chain) stems from a study of blood T cell repertoires in COVID-19. Study at large: The United States, Italy and Spain supplied acute and convalescent COVID-19 samples. Nucleic acid was either cDNA or gDNA, and it came from T cells, B-cell-depleted T cells, or PBMCs.

This clone was found once. As processed by the authors: Estimates of nucleated cell counts were drawn from the amplification of reference gene primers. Some clones are missing from TCRdb's copy, which holds only in-frame ones; the method was immunoSEQ multiplex PCR. The D gene and trimming were derived from the DNA, and the V and J assignments and clone size from that table. The repertoire consists of 200,000 or so clones, with around four fifths occurring once and the leading ten covering 0.95%. Seattle enrolled patients during active infection and tracked them longitudinally. V lost 1 base and J 8 bases, leaving 14 bases between the germline ends. Germline V CDR1 and CDR2: SEHNR, FQNEAQ (reference sequence). The CDR3 covers 14 residues.

The chain is built from TRBV7-9 and TRBJ1-2, with D hard to call. Material for sequencing was peripheral blood. This clonotype was obtained from a man aged 55 to 70 with COVID-19, enrolled during active disease. This CDR3 is CASSLEQATGGYTF. The CDR3 DNA reads as TGTGCCAGCAGCTTAGAGCAGGCCACGGGGGGCTACACCTTC.